This passage covers 20 T cell receptor beta chains from one sample sequenced in a study of T cells expressing NK-cell markers (dated by TCRdb to the early 2020s). Libraries were constructed by 5' RACE. The instrument given in TCRdb is Illumina HiSeq 2000. Following TCRdb reprocessing, every CDR3 protein sequence forms one entry, and DNA is not provided. The sample's table covers 450,000 to 600,000 distinct CDR3 sequences. Of the sample, about 3.6% is held by the ten largest clones. Sequencing was carried out using blood T cells: a sorted CD56 or NKG2C T cell subset, CD4+ or CD8+ T cells, or bulk PBMC T cells (not recorded which). The receptor source for this set is a man younger than 35 in good health. Donor details come from another sample of the same person, matched by shared clones.

The genes are TRBV27 and TRBJ2-5; TCRdb gives TRBD1 as the D gene, but with no DNA this cannot be confirmed. Germline loops: CDR1 MNHEY, CDR2 SMNVEV (reference sequence). The CDR3 extends over 15 amino acids. The CDR3 here is CASSLFGQPQETQYF.

This rearrangement joins TRBV3-1 to TRBJ2-3. CDR3 length equals 16 residues. From germline, CDR1 is LGHDT and CDR2 YNNKEL (reference sequence). The CDR3 here is CASSQVGKLNTDTQYF.

This sequence joins TRBV15 and TRBJ2-5; TCRdb picks TRBD1, but there is no DNA to check that call. The CDR3 is 17 residues long. Germline CDR1 reads LNHNV; CDR2 reads YYDKDF (reference sequence). CDR3 amino acids: CATSGTQVDFHQETQYF.

The J gene is TRBJ1-2, the V gene TRBV18. The CDR3 contains 14 residues. Germline CDR1 is KGHSH and CDR2 is LQKENI. CDR3 protein: CASSPPQAFYGYTF.

The chain recombines TRBV4-3 with TRBJ2-7; TCRdb's D gene call, TRBD2, goes unchecked for lack of DNA. CDR1 is LGHNA, CDR2 YSLEER, per germline. This CDR3 spans 15 amino acids. CDR3 sequence: CASSQGDPGYDEQYF.

The genes are TRBV15 and TRBJ2-1; without DNA, the TCRdb call of TRBD2 cannot be checked. The CDR3 loop spans 14 amino acids. Germline CDR1 and CDR2: LNHNV and YYDKDF (reference sequence). The CDR3 is CATSLTPSGNEQFF.

The rearrangement joins TRBV20-1 to TRBJ2-1; no DNA is available, so the TRBD1 call from TCRdb remains unchecked. The germline CDR1 and CDR2 sequences are DFQATT and SNEGSKA (reference sequence). This CDR3 has 13 residues. The CDR3 is CSARGSRVGEQFF.

The rearrangement links TRBV20-1 to TRBJ2-2; the TCRdb call, TRBD2, lacks DNA for checking. The CDR3 runs 16 residues. Germline V lookup: CDR1 DFQATT, CDR2 SNEGSKA (reference sequence). The CDR3 sequence is CSATEGAGANTGELFF.

The chain is built from TRBV27 and TRBJ2-3; TCRdb selects TRBD2, and the lack of DNA leaves this call unchecked. The CDR3 totals 17 residues. Germline CDR1 MNHEY, CDR2 SMNVEV (reference sequence). The CDR3 sequence is CASSPLVSGLYTDTQYF.

The chain has TRBV11-2 and TRBJ1-6; TCRdb designates TRBD1, a call that cannot be tested without DNA. The CDR3 is made up of 15 amino acids. In germline, CDR1 is SGHAT, CDR2 FQNNGV. The CDR3: CASSPEDSYNSPLHF.

The V call is TRBV7-8, the J call TRBJ2-3; TCRdb reports TRBD1, a call that lacks DNA to check it against. The CDR3 is 15 residues long. Looked up from germline, CDR1 is SGHVS and CDR2 is FQNEAQ. CDR3: CASSHRRDRRNTQYF.

The chain combines TRBV12-3 or TRBV12-4 with TRBJ2-2; TCRdb gives TRBD1 as the D gene, but with no DNA this cannot be confirmed. The CDR3 is 14 residues long. CDR3 in amino acids: CASSRQGRTGELFF.

The gene calls are TRBV10-3 and TRBJ2-1; TCRdb's D call, TRBD1, is unchecked because there is no DNA. Germline CDR1 is ENHRY and CDR2 is SYGVKD. The CDR3 consists of 16 residues. The CDR3 sequence: CAISESNYDSYNEQFF.

The chain combines TRBV6-1 with TRBJ2-1; TCRdb picks TRBD1, but there is no DNA to check that call. The CDR3 consists of 14 residues. The germline gives CDR1 MNHNS, CDR2 SASEGT. The CDR3 is CASRPGQGSHEQFF.

This sequence joins TRBV6-5 and TRBJ2-3; TCRdb lists TRBD2, though no DNA is available to test this call. Germline CDR1 and CDR2: MNHEY and SVGAGI. CDR3 length equals 18 residues. The CDR3: CASSSRLAGVRGTDTQYF.

This chain connects TRBV20-1 to TRBJ1-5; TCRdb's D call, TRBD1, is unchecked because there is no DNA. The germline CDR1 and CDR2 sequences are DFQATT and SNEGSKA (reference sequence). This CDR3 is 15 amino acids long. The CDR3 sequence is CSARPSGTLHQPQHF.

CDR3 sequence reads: CASSRAEYNEQFF. The rearrangement joins TRBV7-2 to TRBJ2-1. Germline CDR1 reads SGHTA; CDR2 reads FQGNSA. There are 13 residues in the CDR3.

This rearrangement joins TRBV18 to TRBJ2-5; the D call of TRBD2 rests on TCRdb alone, since no DNA is present to check it. The CDR3 spans 14 residues. Germline V gene lookup returns CDR1 KGHSH and CDR2 LQKENI. CDR3 sequence: CASSPTSGEETQYF.

The gene calls are TRBV5-1 and TRBJ2-1; the D call from TCRdb, TRBD2, cannot be confirmed without DNA. Germline values: CDR1 SGHRS, CDR2 YFSETQ. This CDR3 is built from 18 residues. This CDR3 reads CASSKFSGGASSYNEQFF.

This chain joins TRBV7-2 and TRBJ2-3; the TCRdb call, TRBD1, lacks DNA for checking. This CDR3 spans 15 amino acids. The germline gives CDR1 SGHTA, CDR2 FQGNSA. CDR3 residues: CASSLVGRVADTQYF.